These T cell receptor beta chains were read from a single sample in a study of blood T cell repertoires in COVID-19. The method was immunoSEQ multiplex PCR; TCRdb's version includes in-frame clones alone and lacks a portion of them. The data contain over 35,000 clones, roughly 92% of them singletons. The sample taken for sequencing was peripheral blood. The origin of the receptors is a man aged 45-60 years with active COVID-19. Both conserved end residues are part of each CDR3. A D gene is named only where the DNA matches it firmly. Size is stated for part of the rows, as once, few or many counts, or as a class when the clone is expanded.

D gene: TRBD2; J gene: TRBJ2-1; clone size: NA; V gene: TRBV30; CDR3 DNA: TGTGCCTGGAACCTAGCGGGAGCATCCTACAATGAGCAGTTCTTC; CDR3 protein: CAWNLAGASYNEQFF
D gene: TRBD2; J gene: TRBJ2-3; clone size: once; V gene: TRBV24-1; CDR3 DNA: TGTGCCACCCCCGGGACTAGCGGGGTCCCAGATACGCAGTATTTT; CDR3 protein: CATPGTSGVPDTQYF
D gene: TRBD2; J gene: TRBJ2-1; clone size: NA; V gene: TRBV5-1; CDR3 DNA: TGCGCCAGCCTGGACGGACTAGCGGGAGTGCGTGAGCAGTTCTTC; CDR3 protein: CASLDGLAGVREQFF
D gene: TRBD2; J gene: TRBJ2-5; clone size: NA; V gene: TRBV9; CDR3 DNA: TGTGCCAGCAGCGAGGGGACTAGCGTTGAGACCCAGTACTTC; CDR3 protein: CASSEGTSVETQYF
D gene: TRBD1; J gene: TRBJ1-1; clone size: NA; V gene: TRBV28; CDR3 DNA: TGTGCCAGCAGTTCCACCGCAGGGGGCAGTCGAGCTTTCTTT; CDR3 protein: CASSSTAGGSRAFF
D gene: NA; J gene: TRBJ2-1; clone size: NA; V gene: TRBV2; CDR3 DNA: TGTGCCAGCAGTGCCGCGTGGAATGAGCAGTTCTTC; CDR3 protein: CASSAAWNEQFF
D gene: TRBD1; J gene: TRBJ1-4; clone size: NA; V gene: TRBV5-4; CDR3 DNA: TGTGCCAGCAGCTTCGGGGGAAGGACAGGGGATGAAAAACTGTTTTTT; CDR3 protein: CASSFGGRTGDEKLFF
D gene: TRBD2; J gene: TRBJ2-3; clone size: few; V gene: TRBV7-7; CDR3 DNA: TGTGCTAGCAGCTTAGAAGCGGGGCCCACAGATACGCAGTATTTT; CDR3 protein: CASSLEAGPTDTQYF
D gene: NA; J gene: TRBJ2-4; clone size: NA; V gene: TRBV28; CDR3 DNA: TGTGCCAGCAGTCGGTTGACAGAGCAAACCAAAAACATTCAGTACTTC; CDR3 protein: CASSRLTEQTKNIQYF
D gene: TRBD1; J gene: TRBJ2-2; clone size: once; V gene: TRBV6-5; CDR3 DNA: TGTGCCAGCTGGAAGGGGGCTCACACCGGGGAGCTGTTTTTT; CDR3 protein: CASWKGAHTGELFF
D gene: NA; J gene: TRBJ1-2; clone size: NA; V gene: TRBV28; CDR3 DNA: TGTGCCAGCAGTTTGGGCCGAATCTATGGCTACACCTTC; CDR3 protein: CASSLGRIYGYTF
D gene: NA; J gene: TRBJ1-5; clone size: NA; V gene: TRBV6-1; CDR3 DNA: TGTGCCAGCAGTGAACAGAGGGTTAAGCCCCAGCATTTT; CDR3 protein: CASSEQRVKPQHF
D gene: NA; J gene: TRBJ2-5; clone size: NA; V gene: TRBV2; CDR3 DNA: TGTGCCAGCAGGGAAGACGGGGTCGAGACCCAGTACTTC; CDR3 protein: CASREDGVETQYF